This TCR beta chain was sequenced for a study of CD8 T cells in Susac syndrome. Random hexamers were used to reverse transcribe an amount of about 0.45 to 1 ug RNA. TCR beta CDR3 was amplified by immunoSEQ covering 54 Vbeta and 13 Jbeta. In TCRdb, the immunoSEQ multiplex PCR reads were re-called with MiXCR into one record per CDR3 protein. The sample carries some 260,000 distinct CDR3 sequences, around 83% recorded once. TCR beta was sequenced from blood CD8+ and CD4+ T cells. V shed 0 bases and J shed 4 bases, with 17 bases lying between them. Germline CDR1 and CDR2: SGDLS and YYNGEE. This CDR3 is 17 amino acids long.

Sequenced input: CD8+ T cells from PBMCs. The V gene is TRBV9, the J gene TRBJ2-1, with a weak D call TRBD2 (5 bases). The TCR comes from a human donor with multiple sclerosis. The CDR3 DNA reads TGTGCCAGCAGCGTAGGGCTAGCTCAAAGATCTTACAATGAGCAGTTCTTC. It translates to CASSVGLAQRSYNEQFF.